This TCR beta chain was documented in a study of human T cells and chemical hapten exposure. For the study at large: A patient group, mainly female, showed alopecia areata, totalis or universalis. Points from the study as a whole: Expanded TCR counts at PT1 were positively correlated with the patch test score. All donors were alopecia patients, so their immunity may differ from that of healthy people.

In the original workflow: From around 20,000 to 690,000 TCRs were found per sample, with a median of 95,638. TCRdb recomputed calls from the RACE reads with MiXCR, one row per CDR3 protein. TCRdb, rather than the study authors, made the V and J calls. The data hold tens of thousands of distinct CDR3 sequences, with around 10% observed a single time. The time point here: patch test 2, 6 weeks after DPC sensitization. Documented treatment: therapeutic diphenylcyclopropenone sensitization with weekly scalp DPC. The germline V gene encodes CDR1 LNHNV and CDR2 YYDKDF (reference sequence). This CDR3 contains 14 residues. V dropped 0 bases and J dropped 4 bases, with 9 bases sitting between them. This clonotype has a handful of counts. Its matching antigen is unknown.

The rearrangement links TRBV15 to TRBJ1-1; D is perhaps TRBD1 (5 bases). The TCR was taken from a man between 35 and 55 years old with alopecia areata. Some clones in this sample may be carry-over from other donors' samples. Here the sequenced sample was whole blood, taken in connection with sensitization to the hapten diphenylcyclopropenone (DPC). The chain's CDR3 is CATSRDSGGTEAFF. In DNA form, the CDR3 reads TGTGCCACCAGCAGAGATTCGGGGGGCACTGAAGCTTTCTTT.